This T cell receptor (beta chain) was identified in a study of cytomegalovirus exposure and HLA in healthy donors. The study ran its PCR with 60 Vbeta and 13 Jbeta primers. Libraries were prepared by immunoSEQ multiplex PCR; TCRdb keeps only in-frame clonotypes and omits some of them. The repertoire has tens of thousands of clones, roughly nine tenths of them found once; the top ten carry less than 3.5%. These donors counted as nominally healthy when sampled, but unrecorded immune exposures were likely. This CDR3 contains 13 residues. Germline V gene sequence: CDR1 MNHNS, CDR2 SASEGT. Trimming took off 2 bases at V and 3 bases at J, with 6 bases between the two ends.

Source material: PBMCs. This sequence originates from a woman under 30 in good health and CMV-seronegative. The V and J genes are TRBV6-1 and TRBJ2-3; D remains ambiguous. CDR3 region: CASSETETDTQYF. The CDR3 DNA sequence: TGTGCCAGCAGTGAAACAGAAACAGATACGCAGTATTTT.